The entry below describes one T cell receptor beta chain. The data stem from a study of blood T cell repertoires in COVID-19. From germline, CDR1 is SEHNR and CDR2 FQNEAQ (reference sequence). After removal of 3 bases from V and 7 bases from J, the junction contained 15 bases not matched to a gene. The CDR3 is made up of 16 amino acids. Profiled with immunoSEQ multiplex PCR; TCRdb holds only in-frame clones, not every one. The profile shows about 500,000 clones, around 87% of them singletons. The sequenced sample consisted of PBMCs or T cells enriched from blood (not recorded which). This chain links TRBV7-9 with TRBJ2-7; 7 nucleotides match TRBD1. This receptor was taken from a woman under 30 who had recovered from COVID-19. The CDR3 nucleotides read TGTGCCAGCAGCTTGGGTGTCCCTACAGGGGTGGGGGAGCAGTACTTC. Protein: CASSLGVPTGVGEQYF.